This T cell receptor beta chain was captured by sequencing in a study of immune cell composition in non-small cell lung cancer. General study findings and limits: Tumour-associated clones >0.5% occurred in roughly 30% of adenocarcinomas, approximately 74% of squamous. Tumour TCR-beta clonality showed no significant link to smoking pack-years.

Normal lung was taken at the farthest possible site, at least 3 cm from tumour. Libraries were prepared by immunoSEQ multiplex PCR; TCRdb keeps only in-frame clonotypes and omits some of them. Among about 1,100 clones listed, 70% to 80% were seen once. With respect to this clone: Its target is not known.

The CDR3 extends over 12 amino acids. Germline assignment: CDR1 SGHDT and CDR2 YYEEEE. Deletions cut 0 bases from V and 6 bases from J, with 4 bases between. This TCR derives from a human donor with non-small cell lung cancer. Material for sequencing was non-adjacent lung tissue. The chain is built from TRBV5-6 and TRBJ2-1; no definite D call. CDR3 sequence reads: CASSLVANEQFF. The CDR3 nucleotides read TGTGCCAGCAGCTTGGTGGCCAATGAGCAGTTCTTC.